These 9 T cell receptor beta chains originate from one sample sequenced in a study of CD8+ T cells in alopecia areata. The treatment: oral pan-JAK inhibitor, 5-10 mg twice daily. As the sequencing template, cDNA was produced by extracting RNA and reverse transcribing it. Profiled with immunoSEQ multiplex PCR; TCRdb holds only in-frame clones, not every one. Altogether 90,000 to 120,000 clones are present, 84% being singletons, with the ten largest covering around a quarter. The starting material was CD8+ T cells sorted from blood, obtained at week 24, from a patient treated with tofacitinib. Receptors originate from a human donor with alopecia areata.

This rearrangement joins TRBV5-1 to TRBJ1-1; D possibly corresponds to TRBD1 (5 bases). CDR3 length: 16 residues. Trimming removed 4 bases at V and 3 bases at J, with 19 bases between. Germline V lookup: CDR1 SGHRS, CDR2 YFSETQ. The DNA for the CDR3 is TGCGCCAGCAGCCCGGTGGGGCTTTCGAGGGACACTGAAGCTTTCTTT. The encoded protein is CASSPVGLSRDTEAFF.

The chain is built from TRBV7-2 and TRBJ2-7; 11 positions match TRBD2. V dropped 1 base and J dropped 5; count of bases not matched to a gene: 4. The CDR3 runs to 15 residues. CDR1 is SGHTA, CDR2 FQGNSA, per germline. The CDR3 region is CASSLVAGGPHEQYF. Here the CDR3 DNA reads TGTGCCAGCAGCTTAGTAGCGGGGGGGCCCCACGAGCAGTACTTC.

The chain combines TRBV9 with TRBJ2-1, with 7 positions matching TRBD2. V lost 0 bases, J lost 5 bases, and 8 bases stayed unmatched. CDR3 length equals 16 residues. Germline V gene lookup returns CDR1 SGDLS and CDR2 YYNGEE. The DNA for the CDR3 is TGTGCCAGCAGCGTAGACCCCGTAGCGGGTGACAATGAGCAGTTCTTC. It yields the protein CASSVDPVAGDNEQFF.

This rearrangement joins TRBV4-1 to TRBJ2-1; TRBD2 agrees at 11 bases. This CDR3 is built from 18 residues. Looked up from germline, CDR1 is MGHRA and CDR2 is YSYEKL. J lost 6 bases, V lost 4 bases, and 14 bases had no gene match. CDR3 DNA: TGCGCCAGCAGCCCACCGGGGGTAGCGGGGGGGCCGGGCAATGAGCAGTTCTTC. Translating it yields CASSPPGVAGGPGNEQFF.

The CDR3 nucleotides read TGTGCCAGCAGTTCGGAGACAGCCTACCAAGAGACCCAGTACTTC. Its protein product is CASSSETAYQETQYF. This rearrangement joins TRBV27 to TRBJ2-5; tentative D call: TRBD1 (5 bases). Germline loops: CDR1 MNHEY, CDR2 SMNVEV (reference sequence). The CDR3 is 15 amino acids. Between the trimmed V and J ends, which lost 4 bases and 0 bases, there was a span of 12 bases.

The rearrangement links TRBV13 to TRBJ1-2; 10 bases align to TRBD1. J was trimmed by 8 bases and V by 1 base; bases with no gene match: 4. Germline V gene lookup returns CDR1 PRHDT and CDR2 FYEKMQ (reference sequence). This CDR3 has 14 residues. The CDR3 sequence: CASSLEGTGDGYTF. The CDR3 region has the DNA TGTGCCAGCAGCTTAGAAGGGACAGGGGACGGCTACACCTTC.

V gene TRBV27 combines with J gene TRBJ2-7, with 14 positions matching TRBD2. The V segment lost 6 bases and the J segment 2 bases; nucleotides outside the gene matches: 0. The germline CDR1 and CDR2 sequences are MNHEY and SMNVEV (reference sequence). The CDR3 sequence is 14 residues long. In nucleotides, the CDR3 is TGTGCCAGCAGGGGACTAGCGGGGGCCTACGAGCAGTACTTC. Translation: CASRGLAGAYEQYF.

V usage is TRBV4-1 and J usage is TRBJ2-7; no definite D call. The V and J ends lost 0 bases and 10 bases respectively, with 10 bases between them. This CDR3 contains 12 residues. Germline V gives CDR1 MGHRA, CDR2 YSYEKL. CDR3 sequence: CASSQDVGYQYF. In DNA, the CDR3 is TGCGCCAGCAGCCAAGATGTGGGCTATCAGTACTTC.

This clone was seen a handful of times. The chain employs TRBV6-6 and TRBJ2-7, with D maybe TRBD1 (6 bases). Between the trimmed V and J ends, which lost 7 bases and 4 bases, there was a span of 20 bases. CDR3 length: 15 residues. Germline CDR1 reads MNHNY; CDR2 reads SVGAGI (reference sequence). The CDR3 DNA reads as TGTGCCAGCAACCCGACAGGAGCATGGGGTTACGAGCAGTACTTC. Amino acid sequence: CASNPTGAWGYEQYF.